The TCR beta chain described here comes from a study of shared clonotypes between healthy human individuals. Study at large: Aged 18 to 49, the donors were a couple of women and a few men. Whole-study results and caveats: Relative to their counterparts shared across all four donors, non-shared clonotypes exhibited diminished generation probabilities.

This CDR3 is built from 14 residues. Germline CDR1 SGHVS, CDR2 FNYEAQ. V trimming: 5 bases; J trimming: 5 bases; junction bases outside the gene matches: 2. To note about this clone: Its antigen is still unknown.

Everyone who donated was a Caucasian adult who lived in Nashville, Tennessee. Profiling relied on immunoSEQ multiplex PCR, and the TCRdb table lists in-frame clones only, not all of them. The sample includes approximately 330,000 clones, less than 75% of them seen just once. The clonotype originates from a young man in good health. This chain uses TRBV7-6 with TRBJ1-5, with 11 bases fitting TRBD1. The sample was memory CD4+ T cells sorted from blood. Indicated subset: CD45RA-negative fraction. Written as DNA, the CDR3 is TGTGCCAGCAGCCCGGGACAGGGGGATCAGCCCCAGCATTTT. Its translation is CASSPGQGDQPQHF. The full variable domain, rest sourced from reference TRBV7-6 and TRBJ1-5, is GAGVSQSPRYKVTKRGQDVALRCDPISGHVSLYWYRQALGQGPEFLTYFNYEAQQDKSGLPNDRFSAERPEGSISTLTIQRTEQRDSAMYRCASSPGQGDQPQHFGDGTRLSIL.